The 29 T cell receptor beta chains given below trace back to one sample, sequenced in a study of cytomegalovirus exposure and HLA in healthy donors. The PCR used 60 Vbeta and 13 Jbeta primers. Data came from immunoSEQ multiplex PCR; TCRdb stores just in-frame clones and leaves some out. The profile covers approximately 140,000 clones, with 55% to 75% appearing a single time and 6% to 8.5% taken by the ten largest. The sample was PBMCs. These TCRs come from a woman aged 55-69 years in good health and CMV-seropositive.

CDR3 amino acids: CASSARDGYTF. DNA for the CDR3: TGTGCCAGCAGTGCGAGGGATGGCTACACCTTC. The genes are TRBV2 and TRBJ1-2, with unresolved D. Germline V gene lookup returns CDR1 SNHLY and CDR2 FYNNEI. The CDR3 runs 11 residues. The V end was cut by 4 bases, the J end by 6 bases, with 6 bases between. Complete variable domain (other parts from reference TRBV2 and TRBJ1-2): EPEVTQTPSHQVTQMGQEVILRCVPISNHLYFYWYRQILGQKVEFLVSFYNNEISEKSEIFDDQFSVERPDGSNFTLKIRSTKLEDSAMYFCASSARDGYTFGSGTRLTVV.

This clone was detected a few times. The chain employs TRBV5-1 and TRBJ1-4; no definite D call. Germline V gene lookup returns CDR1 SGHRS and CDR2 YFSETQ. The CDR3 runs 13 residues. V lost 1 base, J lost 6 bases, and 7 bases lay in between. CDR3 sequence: CASSLLQDEKLFF. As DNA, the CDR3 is TGCGCCAGCAGCTTGCTGCAGGATGAAAAACTGTTTTTT.

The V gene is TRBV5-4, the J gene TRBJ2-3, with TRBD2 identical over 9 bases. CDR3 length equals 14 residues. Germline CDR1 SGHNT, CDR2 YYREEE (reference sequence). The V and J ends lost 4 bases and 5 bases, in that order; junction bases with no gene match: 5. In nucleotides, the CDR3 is TGTGCCAGCAGCATCGGACTAGCGCAAGATACGCAGTATTTT. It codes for CASSIGLAQDTQYF.

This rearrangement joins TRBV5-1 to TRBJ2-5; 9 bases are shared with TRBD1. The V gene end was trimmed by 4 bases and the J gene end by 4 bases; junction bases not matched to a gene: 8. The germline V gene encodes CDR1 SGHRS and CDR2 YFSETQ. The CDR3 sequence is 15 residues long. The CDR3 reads CASSPGQGLAETQYF. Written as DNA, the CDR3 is TGCGCCAGCAGCCCAGGACAGGGGTTAGCAGAGACCCAGTACTTC.

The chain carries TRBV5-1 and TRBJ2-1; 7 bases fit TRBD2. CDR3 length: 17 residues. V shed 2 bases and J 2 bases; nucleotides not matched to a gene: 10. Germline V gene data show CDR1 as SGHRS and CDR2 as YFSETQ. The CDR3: CASSFEGGRPTYNEQFF. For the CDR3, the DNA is TGCGCCAGCAGCTTCGAGGGCGGGAGACCGACCTACAATGAGCAGTTCTTC.

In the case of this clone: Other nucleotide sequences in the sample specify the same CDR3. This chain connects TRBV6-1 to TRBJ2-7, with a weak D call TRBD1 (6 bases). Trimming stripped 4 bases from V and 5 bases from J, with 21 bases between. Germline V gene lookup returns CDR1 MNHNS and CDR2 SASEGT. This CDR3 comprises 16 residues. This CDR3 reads CASSGGGAVAVHEQYF. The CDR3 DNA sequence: TGTGCCAGCAGTGGAGGGGGAGCGGTGGCCGTCCACGAGCAGTACTTC.

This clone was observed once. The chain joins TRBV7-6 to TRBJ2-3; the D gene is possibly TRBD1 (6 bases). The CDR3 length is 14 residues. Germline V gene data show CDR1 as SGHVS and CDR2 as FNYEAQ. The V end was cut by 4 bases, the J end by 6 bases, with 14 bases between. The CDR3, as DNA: TGTGCCAGCAGCTCCCAGGGGCAGGTGGATACGCAGTATTTT. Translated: CASSSQGQVDTQYF.

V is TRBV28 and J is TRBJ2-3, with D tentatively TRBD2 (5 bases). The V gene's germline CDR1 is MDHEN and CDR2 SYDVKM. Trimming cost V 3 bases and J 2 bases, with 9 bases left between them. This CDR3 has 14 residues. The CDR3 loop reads CASSLRGLTDTQYF. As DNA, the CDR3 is TGTGCCAGCAGTTTGAGAGGACTCACAGATACGCAGTATTTT.

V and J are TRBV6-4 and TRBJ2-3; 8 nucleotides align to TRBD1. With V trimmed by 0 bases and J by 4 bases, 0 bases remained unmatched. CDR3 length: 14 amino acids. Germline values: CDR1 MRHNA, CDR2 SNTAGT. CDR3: CASSDSTGADTQYF. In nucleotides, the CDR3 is TGTGCCAGCAGTGACTCGACAGGGGCAGATACGCAGTATTTT.

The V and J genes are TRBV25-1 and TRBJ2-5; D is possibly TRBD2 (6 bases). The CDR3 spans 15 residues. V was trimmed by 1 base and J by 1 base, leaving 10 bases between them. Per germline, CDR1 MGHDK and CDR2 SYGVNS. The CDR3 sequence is CASSEWGSGQETQYF. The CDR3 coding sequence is TGTGCCAGCAGTGAATGGGGTAGCGGCCAAGAGACCCAGTACTTC.

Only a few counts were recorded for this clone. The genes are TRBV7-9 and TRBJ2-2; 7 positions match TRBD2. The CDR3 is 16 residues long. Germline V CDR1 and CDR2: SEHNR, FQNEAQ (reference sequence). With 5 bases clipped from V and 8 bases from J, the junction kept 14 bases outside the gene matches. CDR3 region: CASSPIGGSGTGELFF. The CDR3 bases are TGTGCCAGCAGCCCGATCGGCGGGAGTGGAACTGGGGAGCTGTTTTTT.

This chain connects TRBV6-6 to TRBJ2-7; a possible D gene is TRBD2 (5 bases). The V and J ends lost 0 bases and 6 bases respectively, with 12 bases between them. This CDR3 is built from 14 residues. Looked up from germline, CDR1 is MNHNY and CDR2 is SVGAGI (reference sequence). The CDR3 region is CASSYSGVRAEQYF. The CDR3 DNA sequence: TGTGCCAGCAGTTACTCGGGAGTCCGTGCCGAGCAGTACTTC.

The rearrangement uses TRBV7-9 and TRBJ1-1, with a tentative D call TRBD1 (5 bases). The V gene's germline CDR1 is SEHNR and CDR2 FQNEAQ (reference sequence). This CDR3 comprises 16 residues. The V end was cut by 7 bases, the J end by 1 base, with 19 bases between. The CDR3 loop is CASTRSGGPGNTEAFF. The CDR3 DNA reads TGTGCCAGCACCCGATCCGGGGGACCGGGGAACACTGAAGCTTTCTTT.

CDR3 coding DNA: TGTGCCAGCAGCCAGGGTGCGATAAACACTGAAGCTTTCTTT. Amino acid sequence: CASSQGAINTEAFF. The chain couples TRBV7-8 to TRBJ1-1, with TRBD1 as a possible D gene (5 bases). CDR1 SGHVS and CDR2 FQNEAQ come from the germline V gene. Between the trimmed V and J ends, which lost 5 bases and 2 bases, there was a span of 12 bases. The CDR3 totals 14 residues.

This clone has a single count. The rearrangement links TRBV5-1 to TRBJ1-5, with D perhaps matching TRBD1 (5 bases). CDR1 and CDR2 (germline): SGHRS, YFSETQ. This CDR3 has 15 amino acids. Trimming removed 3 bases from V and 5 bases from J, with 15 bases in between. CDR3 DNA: TGCGCCAGCAGCTCGGGGGACTCCCGTGATCAGCCCCAGCATTTT. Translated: CASSSGDSRDQPQHF.

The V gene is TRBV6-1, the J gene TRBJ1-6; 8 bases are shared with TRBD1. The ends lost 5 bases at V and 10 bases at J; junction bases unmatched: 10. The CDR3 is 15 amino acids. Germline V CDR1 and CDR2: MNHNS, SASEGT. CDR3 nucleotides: TGTGCCAGCAGTTTGGACAGGGAAGGAATATCACCCCTCCACTTT. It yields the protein CASSLDREGISPLHF.

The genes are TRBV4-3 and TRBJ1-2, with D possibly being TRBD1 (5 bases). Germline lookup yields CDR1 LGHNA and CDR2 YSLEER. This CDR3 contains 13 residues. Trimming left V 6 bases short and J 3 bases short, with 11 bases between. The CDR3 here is CASSQGIYYGYTF. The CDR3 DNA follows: TGCGCCAGCAGTCAGGGCATATACTATGGCTACACCTTC.

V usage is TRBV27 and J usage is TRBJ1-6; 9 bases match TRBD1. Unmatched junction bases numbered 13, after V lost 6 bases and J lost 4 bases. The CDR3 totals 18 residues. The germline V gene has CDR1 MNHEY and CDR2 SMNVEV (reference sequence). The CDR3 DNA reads TGTGCCAGCAGCTCTCGAGGTGACAGGGGGATTTATAATTCACCCCTCCACTTT. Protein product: CASSSRGDRGIYNSPLHF.

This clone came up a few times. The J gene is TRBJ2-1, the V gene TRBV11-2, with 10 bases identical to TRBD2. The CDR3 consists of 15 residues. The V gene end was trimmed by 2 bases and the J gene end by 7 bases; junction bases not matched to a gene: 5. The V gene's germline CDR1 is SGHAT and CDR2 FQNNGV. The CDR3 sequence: CASSLSGRVWNEQFF. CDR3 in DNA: TGTGCCAGCAGCTTAAGCGGGAGGGTTTGGAATGAGCAGTTCTTC.

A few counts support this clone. In DNA, the CDR3 is TGTGCCAGCACGGCCACCGGACAGACTAGCACAGATACGCAGTATTTT. This translates into CASTATGQTSTDTQYF. V is TRBV28 and J is TRBJ2-3; perhaps TRBD1 as D (6 bases). CDR3 length equals 16 residues. Per germline, CDR1 MDHEN and CDR2 SYDVKM. Trimming removed 7 bases from V and 0 bases from J, with 17 bases in between.

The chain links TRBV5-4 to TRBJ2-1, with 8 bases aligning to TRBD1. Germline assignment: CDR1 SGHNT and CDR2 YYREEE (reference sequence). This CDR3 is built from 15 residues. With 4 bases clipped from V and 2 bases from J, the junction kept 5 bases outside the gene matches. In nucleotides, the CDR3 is TGTGCCAGCAGCACCCGGGACAGGCCCTACAATGAGCAGTTCTTC. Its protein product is CASSTRDRPYNEQFF.

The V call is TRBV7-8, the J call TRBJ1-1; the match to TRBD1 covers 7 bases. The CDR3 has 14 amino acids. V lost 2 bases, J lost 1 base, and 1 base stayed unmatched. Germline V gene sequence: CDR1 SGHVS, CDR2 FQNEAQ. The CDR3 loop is CASSLRTGNTEAFF. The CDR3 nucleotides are TGTGCCAGCAGCTTAAGGACAGGGAACACTGAAGCTTTCTTT.

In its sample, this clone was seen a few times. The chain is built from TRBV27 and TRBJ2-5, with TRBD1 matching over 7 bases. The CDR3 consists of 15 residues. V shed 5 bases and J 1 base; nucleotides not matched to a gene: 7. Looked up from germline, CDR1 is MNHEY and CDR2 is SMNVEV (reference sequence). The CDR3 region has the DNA TGTGCCAGCAGTCTCCACCGGGACAGCCAAGAGACCCAGTACTTC. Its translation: CASSLHRDSQETQYF.

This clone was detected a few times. CDR3 sequence: CASSIFWGQGVGQPQHF. CDR3 coding DNA: TGTGCCAGTAGTATCTTTTGGGGTCAGGGGGTGGGACAGCCCCAGCATTTT. The chain couples TRBV19 to TRBJ1-5; 7 bases line up with TRBD1. Germline assignment: CDR1 LNHDA and CDR2 SQIVND (reference sequence). The CDR3 totals 17 residues. V lost 3 bases, J lost 7 bases, and 15 bases stayed unmatched. Combining the CDR3 with reference TRBV19 and TRBJ1-5 gives the whole variable domain DGGITQSPKYLFRKEGQNVTLSCEQNLNHDAMYWYRQDPGQGLRLIYYSQIVNDFQKGDIAEGYSVSREKKESFPLTVTSAQKNPTAFYLCASSIFWGQGVGQPQHFGDGTRLSIL.

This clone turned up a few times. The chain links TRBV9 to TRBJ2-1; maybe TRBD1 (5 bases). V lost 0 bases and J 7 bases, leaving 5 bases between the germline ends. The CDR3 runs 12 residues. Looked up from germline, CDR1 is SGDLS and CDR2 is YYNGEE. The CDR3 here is CASSVGQNEQFF. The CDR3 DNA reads TGTGCCAGCAGCGTAGGACAGAATGAGCAGTTCTTC.

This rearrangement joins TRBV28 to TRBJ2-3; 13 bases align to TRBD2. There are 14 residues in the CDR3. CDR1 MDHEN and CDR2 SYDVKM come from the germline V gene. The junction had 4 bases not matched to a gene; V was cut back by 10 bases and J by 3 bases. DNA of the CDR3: TGTGCCACAGGACTAGCGGGAGCAACAGATACGCAGTATTTT. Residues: CATGLAGATDTQYF. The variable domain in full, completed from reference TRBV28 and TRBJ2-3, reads DVKVTQSSRYLVKRTGEKVFLECVQDMDHENMFWYRQDPGLGLRLIYFSYDVKMKEKGDIPEGYSVSREKKERFSLILESASTNQTSMYLCATGLAGATDTQYFGPGTRLTVL.

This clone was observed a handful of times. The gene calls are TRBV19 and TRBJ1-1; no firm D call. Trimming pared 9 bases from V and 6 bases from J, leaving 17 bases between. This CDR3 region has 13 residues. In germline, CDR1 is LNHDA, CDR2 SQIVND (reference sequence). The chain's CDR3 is CASNLRGEPEAFF. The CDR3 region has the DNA TGTGCCAGCAACCTCCGGGGTGAGCCTGAAGCTTTCTTT.

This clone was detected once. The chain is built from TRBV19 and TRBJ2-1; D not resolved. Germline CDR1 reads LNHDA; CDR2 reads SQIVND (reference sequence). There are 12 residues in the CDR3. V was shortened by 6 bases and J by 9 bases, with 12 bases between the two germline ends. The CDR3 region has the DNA TGTGCCAGTAGCTCAAGCCGCCGTGAGCAGTTCTTC. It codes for CASSSSRREQFF.

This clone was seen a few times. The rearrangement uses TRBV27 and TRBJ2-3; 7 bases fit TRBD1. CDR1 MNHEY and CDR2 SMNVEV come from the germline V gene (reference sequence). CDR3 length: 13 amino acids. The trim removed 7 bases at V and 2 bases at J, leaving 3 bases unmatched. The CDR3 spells CASNRGPTDTQYF. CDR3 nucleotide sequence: TGTGCCAGCAACAGGGGTCCCACAGATACGCAGTATTTT.